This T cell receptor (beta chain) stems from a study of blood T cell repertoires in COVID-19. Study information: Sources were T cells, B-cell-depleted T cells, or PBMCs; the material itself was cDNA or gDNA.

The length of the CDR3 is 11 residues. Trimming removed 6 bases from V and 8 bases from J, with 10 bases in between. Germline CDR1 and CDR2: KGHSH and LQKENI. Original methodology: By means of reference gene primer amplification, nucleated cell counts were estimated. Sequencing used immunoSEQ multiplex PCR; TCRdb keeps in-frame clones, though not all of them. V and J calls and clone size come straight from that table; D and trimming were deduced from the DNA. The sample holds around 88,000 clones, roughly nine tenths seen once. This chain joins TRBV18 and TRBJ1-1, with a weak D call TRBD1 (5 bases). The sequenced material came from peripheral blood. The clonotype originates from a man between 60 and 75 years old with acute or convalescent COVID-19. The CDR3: CASSGGAEAFF. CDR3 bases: TGTGCCAGCTCGGGCGGGGCAGAAGCTTTCTTT.